This record covers a single TCR beta chain. The sample contains more than one DNA sequence encoding this CDR3. This specimen comes from a study of blood T cell repertoires in COVID-19. In the study overall: The samples span acute and convalescent COVID-19 from the United States, Italy and Spain. PBMCs, B-cell-depleted T cells, or T cells were the source of the cDNA or gDNA that made up the material.

Per the authors' pipeline: Amplified reference gene primers provided the basis for estimating nucleated cell counts. The data were produced by immunoSEQ multiplex PCR, yet TCRdb's version contains in-frame clones alone and is incomplete. V and J calls and clone size are those listed in that table; D and trimming were worked out from the DNA. Among around 350,000 clones, approximately 86% were seen once, and the ten largest hold approximately 2.9%. The sequence was collected from a human donor in a cohort sampled during active COVID-19. The sample was peripheral blood.

CDR3 in amino acids: CASSQSGGETQYF. The CDR3 DNA sequence: TGTGCCAGCAGCCAATCAGGTGGGGAGACCCAGTACTTC. The V gene is TRBV3-1 (or the pseudogene TRBV3-2), the J gene TRBJ2-5; D unclear. This CDR3 is 13 amino acids long. Germline V CDR1 and CDR2: LGHDT, YNNKEL (reference sequence). Trimming left V 2 bases short and J 5 bases short, with 9 bases between.